The source of this T cell receptor (beta chain) is a study of T cells in Graves' hyperthyroidism and ophthalmopathy. The overall study: The blood sample was taken at first diagnosis, before treatment began.

The study, taken as a whole, reports: Among clonotypes expanded in thyroid above 0.001, most were also found in blood.

Germline CDR1 is DFQATT and CDR2 is SNEGSKA (reference sequence). The CDR3 consists of 12 residues. Trimming cost V 3 bases and J 7 bases, with 12 bases left between them. TCR beta CDR3 regions were amplified from RNA transcripts. A set of HTBI primers served as the primers for a first-round RT-PCR of the TCR CDR3. TCRdb itself ran the multiplex PCR reads through MiXCR, one entry per CDR3 protein. In the table there are fewer than 550,000 distinct CDR3 sequences, 15% to 19% of which are singletons. This clonotype was observed at least ten times. As yet, its antigen is unknown. The study based diagnoses on clinical symptoms, serum thyroxine and TRAb, thyroid ultrasound and orbital computed tomography.

This chain uses TRBV20-1 with TRBJ2-5; the D is unclear. The TCR comes from a woman between 18 and 30 years old with Graves' hyperthyroidism. Sequenced material: blood. The CDR3 sequence is CSASDSIGTQYF. For the CDR3, the DNA is TGCAGTGCTAGCGATTCCATTGGGACCCAGTACTTC.